The present entry profiles one T cell receptor (beta chain) with its context. This clonotype was picked up one time. Its antigen target is currently unknown. A read error may be the cause here, since a much bigger clone is one base away. TCRdb shows the sequencer as Illumina MiSeq. TCRdb reanalyzed the raw reads on its own, using fastp at Q25 for trimming and MiXCR for clone calling, and kept in-frame beta chains. A single entry per CDR3 protein holds the most common genes and DNA from its merged rows. The sample profile shows over 1,500 distinct CDR3 sequences; 7% to 10% of them were found once. Clones ranked in the top ten supply about 12% of the sample. This sample stems from a study. At the junction V is shortened by 2 bases and J by 6 bases; bases outside the gene matches: 5. The germline V gene encodes CDR1 SGHTA and CDR2 FQGNSA. Inclusive of the bounding cysteine and phenylalanine, the CDR3 is 16 residues long. This entry keeps only the CDR3 DNA: 48 bases, framed from base 1.

The material sequenced was CD4+ T cells from peripheral blood. The sequence is built from TRBV7-2 and TRBJ2-2; 11 of the junction bases match TRBD2. The sequence was obtained from a human donor with rheumatoid arthritis. The DNA sequence reads TGTGCCAGCAGCTTATATCTAGCGGGAGGATCCGGGGAGCTGTTTTTT. Translated, it gives CASSLYLAGGSGELFF.